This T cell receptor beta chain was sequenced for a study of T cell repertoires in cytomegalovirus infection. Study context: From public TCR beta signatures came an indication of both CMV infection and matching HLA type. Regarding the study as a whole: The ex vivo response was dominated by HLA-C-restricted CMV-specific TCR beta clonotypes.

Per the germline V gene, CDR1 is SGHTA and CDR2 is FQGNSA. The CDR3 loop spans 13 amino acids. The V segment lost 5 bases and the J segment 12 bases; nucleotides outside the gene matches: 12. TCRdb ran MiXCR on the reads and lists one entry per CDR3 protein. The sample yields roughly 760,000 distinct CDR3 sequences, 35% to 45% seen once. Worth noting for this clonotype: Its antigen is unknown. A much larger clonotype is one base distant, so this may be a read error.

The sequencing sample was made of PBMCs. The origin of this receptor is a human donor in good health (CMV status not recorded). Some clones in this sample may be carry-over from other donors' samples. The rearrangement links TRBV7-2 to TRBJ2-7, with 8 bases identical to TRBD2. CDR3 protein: CASSPRSGGYWYF. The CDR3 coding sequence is TGTGCCAGCAGCCCGAGGTCGGGAGGGTATTGGTACTTC.